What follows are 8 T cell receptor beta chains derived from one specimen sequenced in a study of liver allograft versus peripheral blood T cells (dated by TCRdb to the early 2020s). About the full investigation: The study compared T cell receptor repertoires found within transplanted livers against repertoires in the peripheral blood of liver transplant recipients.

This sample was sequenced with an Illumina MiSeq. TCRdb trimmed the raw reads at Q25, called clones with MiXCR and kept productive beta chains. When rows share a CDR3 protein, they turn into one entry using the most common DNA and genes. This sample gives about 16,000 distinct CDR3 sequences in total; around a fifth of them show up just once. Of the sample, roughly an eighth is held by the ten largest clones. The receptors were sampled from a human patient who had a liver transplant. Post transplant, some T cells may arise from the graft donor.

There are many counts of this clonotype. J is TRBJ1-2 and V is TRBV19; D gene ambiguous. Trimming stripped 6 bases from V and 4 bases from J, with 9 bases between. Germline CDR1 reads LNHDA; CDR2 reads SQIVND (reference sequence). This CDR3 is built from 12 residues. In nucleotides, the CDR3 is TGTGCCAGTAGCACAGAGTTCTATGGCTACACCTTC. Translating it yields CASSTEFYGYTF. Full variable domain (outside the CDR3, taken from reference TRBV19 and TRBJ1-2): DGGITQSPKYLFRKEGQNVTLSCEQNLNHDAMYWYRQDPGQGLRLIYYSQIVNDFQKGDIAEGYSVSREKKESFPLTVTSAQKNPTAFYLCASSTEFYGYTFGSGTRLTVV.

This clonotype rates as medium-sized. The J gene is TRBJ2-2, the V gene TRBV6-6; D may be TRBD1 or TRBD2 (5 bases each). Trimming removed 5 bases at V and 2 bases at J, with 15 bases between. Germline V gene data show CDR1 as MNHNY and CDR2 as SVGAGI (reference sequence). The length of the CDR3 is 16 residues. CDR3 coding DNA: TGTGCCAGCAGTCCACCGGGACGACAAAACACCGGGGAGCTGTTTTTT. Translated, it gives CASSPPGRQNTGELFF.

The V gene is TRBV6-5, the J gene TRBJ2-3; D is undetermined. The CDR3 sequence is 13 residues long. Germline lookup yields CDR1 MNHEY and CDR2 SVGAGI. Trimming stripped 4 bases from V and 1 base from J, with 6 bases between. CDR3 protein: CASSSRRTDTQYF. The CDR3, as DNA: TGTGCCAGCAGTTCTCGGCGCACAGATACGCAGTATTTT.

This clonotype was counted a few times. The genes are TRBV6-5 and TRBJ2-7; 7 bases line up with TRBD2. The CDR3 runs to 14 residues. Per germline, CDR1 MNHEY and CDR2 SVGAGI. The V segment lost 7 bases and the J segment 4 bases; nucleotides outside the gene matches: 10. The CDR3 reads CASTGLGHIYEQYF. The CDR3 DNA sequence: TGTGCCAGCACCGGACTAGGACATATTTACGAGCAGTACTTC.

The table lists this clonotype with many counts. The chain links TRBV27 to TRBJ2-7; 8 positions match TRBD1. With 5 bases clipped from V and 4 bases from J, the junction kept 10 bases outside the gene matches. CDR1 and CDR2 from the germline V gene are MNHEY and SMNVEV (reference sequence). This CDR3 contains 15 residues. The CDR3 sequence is CASSRRPGQGYEQYF. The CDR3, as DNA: TGTGCCAGCAGTAGAAGACCCGGACAGGGATACGAGCAGTACTTC.

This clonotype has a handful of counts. The CDR3 loop is CAITTDISGNTIYF. The CDR3 DNA sequence: TGTGCCATCACTACGGACATCTCTGGAAACACCATATATTTT. This chain joins TRBV10-3 and TRBJ1-3; D is possibly TRBD1 (5 bases). Trimming pared 7 bases from V and 0 bases from J, leaving 10 bases between. Germline V gene lookup returns CDR1 ENHRY and CDR2 SYGVKD. The CDR3 spans 14 residues.

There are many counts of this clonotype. CDR3 DNA sequence: TGTGCCAGCTCACGGAATACAGAGACCCAGTACTTC. Protein sequence: CASSRNTETQYF. V and J are TRBV18 and TRBJ2-5, with no clear D. The germline V gene has CDR1 KGHSH and CDR2 LQKENI. CDR3 length: 12 amino acids. V dropped 4 bases and J dropped 4 bases, with 7 bases sitting between them. The full variable domain, rest sourced from reference TRBV18 and TRBJ2-5, is NAGVMQNPRHLVRRRGQEARLRCSPMKGHSHVYWYRQLPEEGLKFMVYLQKENIIDESGMPKERFSAEFPKEGPSILRIQQVVRGDSAAYFCASSRNTETQYFGPGTRLLVL.

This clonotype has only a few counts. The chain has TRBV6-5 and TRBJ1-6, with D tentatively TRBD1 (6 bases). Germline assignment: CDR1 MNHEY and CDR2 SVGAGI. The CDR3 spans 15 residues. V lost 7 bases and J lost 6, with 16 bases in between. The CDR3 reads CASNIGGAGNSPLHF. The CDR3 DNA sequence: TGTGCCAGCAACATTGGGGGGGCTGGTAATTCACCCCTCCACTTT.